A selection of T cell receptor beta chains follows, all from one sample in a study of T cell responses to AZD1222 COVID-19 vaccine. Libraries were prepared by immunoSEQ multiplex PCR; TCRdb keeps only in-frame clonotypes and omits some of them. The sample contains some 200,000 clones, just over 90% of which appear only once. The sample consisted of peripheral blood, taken 28 days after the second AZD1222 dose. The receptors come from an adult who received the AZD1222 COVID-19 vaccine. CDR3s include the opening cysteine and the closing phenylalanine or tryptophan. D genes are given only for firm matches. A row's size may be missing; if present it is once, few, many or a size class.

size: few; V: TRBV29-1; J: TRBJ1-2; D: NA; CDR3: CSVLRRGAGGYTF; DNA: TGCAGCGTCCTCAGAAGGGGCGCAGGGGGCTACACCTTC
size: once; V: TRBV19; J: TRBJ1-5; D: NA; CDR3: CASSSGARGSNQPQHF; DNA: TGTGCCAGTAGTAGCGGGGCGAGAGGAAGCAATCAGCCCCAGCATTTT
size: NA; V: TRBV3-1/TRBV3-2; J: TRBJ2-7; D: NA; CDR3: CASSQGNLQQYF; DNA: TGTGCCAGCAGCCAAGGGAACTTACAGCAGTACTTC
size: NA; V: TRBV5-4; J: TRBJ1-2; D: NA; CDR3: CASSVPGNYGYTF; DNA: TGTGCCAGCAGCGTCCCTGGTAACTATGGCTACACCTTC
size: NA; V: TRBV6-5; J: TRBJ2-1; D: TRBD2; CDR3: CASRRTRERPNEQFF; DNA: TGTGCCAGCCGACGGACGCGGGAGAGACCCAATGAGCAGTTCTTC
size: NA; V: TRBV7-7; J: TRBJ2-1; D: TRBD1; CDR3: CASSPTGGNEQFF; DNA: TGTGCTAGCAGCCCTACAGGGGGCAATGAGCAGTTCTTC
size: NA; V: TRBV4-2; J: TRBJ1-2; D: NA; CDR3: CASSQGTGPQGYTF; DNA: TGTGCCAGCAGCCAAGGAACAGGACCGCAAGGCTACACCTTC
size: NA; V: TRBV24-1; J: TRBJ2-1; D: NA; CDR3: CATSICHRYNEQFF; DNA: TGTGCCACCTCAATCTGCCACCGGTACAATGAGCAGTTCTTC
size: NA; V: TRBV30; J: TRBJ1-1; D: NA; CDR3: CAWSVFQGRTEAFF; DNA: TGTGCCTGGAGTGTATTTCAGGGGAGGACTGAAGCTTTCTTT
size: once; V: TRBV3-1/TRBV3-2; J: TRBJ2-7; D: NA; CDR3: CASSQRVSYEQYF; DNA: TGTGCCAGCAGCCAAAGGGTCTCCTACGAGCAGTACTTC
size: NA; V: TRBV19; J: TRBJ2-5; D: NA; CDR3: CASSIGGQGIQETQYF; DNA: TGTGCCAGTAGTATCGGGGGGCAGGGGATACAAGAGACCCAGTACTTC
size: NA; V: TRBV5-5; J: TRBJ1-3; D: NA; CDR3: CASSLAQQVYSGNTIYF; DNA: TGTGCCAGCAGCTTGGCCCAGCAGGTCTACTCTGGAAACACCATATATTTT
size: NA; V: TRBV6-5; J: TRBJ2-3; D: TRBD1; CDR3: CASSYGQGRREYF; DNA: TGTGCCAGCAGTTACGGACAGGGGAGGCGAGAGTATTTT
size: NA; V: TRBV19; J: TRBJ1-5; D: NA; CDR3: CATGGTTGRNQPQHF; DNA: TGTGCCACCGGGGGAACCACAGGAAGAAATCAGCCCCAGCATTTT
size: NA; V: TRBV4-1; J: TRBJ1-6; D: TRBD1; CDR3: CASSQEGGTESSPLHF; DNA: TGCGCCAGCAGCCAAGAGGGGGGGACAGAATCTTCACCCCTCCACTTT
size: NA; V: TRBV19; J: TRBJ2-7; D: TRBD1; CDR3: CASSHGTGGSEQYF; DNA: TGTGCCAGTAGCCACGGGACAGGGGGTTCCGAGCAGTACTTC
size: NA; V: TRBV5-1; J: TRBJ1-5; D: NA; CDR3: CASSSNGGQPQHF; DNA: TGCGCCAGCAGCTCTAACGGGGGTCAGCCCCAGCATTTT
size: few; V: TRBV6-5; J: TRBJ2-5; D: TRBD2; CDR3: CASSYSSLAGKETQYF; DNA: TGTGCCAGCAGTTACTCGAGTCTAGCGGGGAAAGAGACCCAGTACTTC
size: NA; V: TRBV19; J: TRBJ2-1; D: NA; CDR3: CASSGRGEQFF; DNA: TGTGCCAGTAGTGGCCGGGGTGAGCAGTTCTTC
size: NA; V: TRBV19; J: TRBJ2-1; D: NA; CDR3: CASGLDWNNEQFF; DNA: TGTGCCAGCGGGTTGGACTGGAACAATGAGCAGTTCTTC
size: NA; V: TRBV19; J: TRBJ2-5; D: NA; CDR3: CASSIRETQYF; DNA: TGTGCCAGTAGTATCCGAGAGACCCAGTACTTC
size: few; V: TRBV5-6; J: TRBJ2-5; D: TRBD2; CDR3: CASSNRLAETQYF; DNA: TGTGCCAGCAGCAATCGACTAGCAGAGACCCAGTACTTC
size: NA; V: TRBV11-3; J: TRBJ1-1; D: NA; CDR3: CASSLDGRRNTEAFF; DNA: TGTGCCAGCAGCTTAGATGGCAGAAGGAACACTGAAGCTTTCTTT
size: once; V: TRBV27; J: TRBJ1-6; D: TRBD1; CDR3: CATRDRRSQNSPLHF; DNA: TGTGCCACCCGGGACAGACGCTCCCAAAACTCACCCCTCCACTTT
size: NA; V: TRBV3-1/TRBV3-2; J: TRBJ1-1; D: NA; CDR3: CASSQEPPGRLEAFF; DNA: TGTGCCAGCAGCCAAGAGCCCCCTGGTCGGTTAGAAGCTTTCTTT
size: NA; V: TRBV30; J: TRBJ2-7; D: NA; CDR3: CAWSGTGGDYEQYF; DNA: TGTGCCTGGAGTGGGACCGGGGGCGATTACGAGCAGTACTTC
size: once; V: TRBV14; J: TRBJ1-6; D: NA; CDR3: CASSFRGGSPLHF; DNA: TGTGCCAGCAGCTTCAGGGGTGGATCACCCCTCCACTTT
size: NA; V: TRBV7-2; J: TRBJ1-1; D: TRBD1; CDR3: CASSPRQGTKAMNTEAFF; DNA: TGTGCCAGCAGCCCTCGACAGGGGACAAAAGCCATGAACACTGAAGCTTTCTTT
size: NA; V: TRBV7-3; J: TRBJ1-3; D: NA; CDR3: CASSFPIYF; DNA: TGTGCCAGCAGCTTCCCCATATATTTT
size: NA; V: TRBV11-3; J: TRBJ2-1; D: NA; CDR3: CASSFQGPYNEQFF; DNA: TGTGCCAGCAGCTTCCAAGGTCCCTACAATGAGCAGTTCTTC
size: NA; V: TRBV2; J: TRBJ2-7; D: TRBD2; CDR3: CASSRLANSYEQYF; DNA: TGTGCCAGCAGTCGACTAGCTAACTCCTACGAGCAGTACTTC
size: NA; V: TRBV12-5; J: TRBJ1-5; D: NA; CDR3: CASVHDISAGSNQPQHF; DNA: TGTGCTAGTGTCCACGACATTTCGGCTGGGAGCAATCAGCCCCAGCATTTT
size: NA; V: TRBV3-1/TRBV3-2; J: TRBJ1-2; D: NA; CDR3: CAARTAGYGYTF; DNA: TGTGCGGCGCGGACAGCGGGCTATGGCTACACCTTC